Listed here are 6 T cell receptor beta chains from one sample, sequenced in a study of blood T cell repertoires in COVID-19. This table comes from immunoSEQ multiplex PCR, and its TCRdb copy is limited to in-frame clones, with some not included. This table has fewer than 350,000 clones, about 90% appearing once. Specimen: peripheral blood. The receptors shown here come from a woman aged 25 to 39 who had recovered from COVID-19.

This clone was seen a single time. The chain carries TRBV2 and TRBJ2-7, with a weak D call TRBD2 (5 bases). The V end lost 8 bases, the J end lost 2 bases, and 10 bases lay between the germline ends. Germline V gene sequence: CDR1 SNHLY, CDR2 FYNNEI. The CDR3 length is 12 residues. CDR3 DNA: TGTGCCAGCTGGAGGATAACCTACGAGCAGTACTTC. This codes for CASWRITYEQYF.

CDR3 loop: CASSLVGGRVNEQFF. The CDR3 nucleotides are TGTGCCAGCAGCTTAGTCGGCGGGAGGGTGAATGAGCAGTTCTTC. The rearrangement joins TRBV7-2 to TRBJ2-1; 9 bases are shared with TRBD2. Trimming took 1 base from V and 7 from J; bases not matched to a gene: 5. CDR3 length: 15 residues. Germline-derived CDR1 and CDR2 are SGHTA and FQGNSA.

In its sample, this clone was seen once. The chain employs TRBV18 and TRBJ1-2; the D is unclear. The germline CDR1 and CDR2 sequences are KGHSH and LQKENI. Trimming removed 3 bases at V and 3 bases at J, with 8 bases between. The CDR3 loop spans 13 amino acids. The CDR3 here is CASSPGGDYGYTF. The CDR3 nucleotides are TGTGCCAGCTCACCCGGCGGGGACTATGGCTACACCTTC.

This sequence joins TRBV2 and TRBJ2-7; D might be TRBD1 (5 bases). The CDR3 consists of 16 residues. Deletions cut 7 bases from V and 3 bases from J, with 22 bases between. Germline V gene data show CDR1 as SNHLY and CDR2 as FYNNEI. The CDR3 DNA is TGTGCCAGCAAGAGGATCCAAGGGGCGGCAGTCTACGAGCAGTACTTC. This codes for CASKRIQGAAVYEQYF.

This chain uses TRBV18 with TRBJ1-2; D may be TRBD1 (6 bases). CDR3 size: 14 residues. Germline-derived CDR1 and CDR2 are KGHSH and LQKENI. Trimming shortened V by 6 bases and J by 4 bases, and 15 bases separated the two germline ends. CDR3: CASSQSGGRYGYTF. The CDR3 region has the DNA TGTGCCAGCTCCCAATCGGGGGGGCGCTATGGCTACACCTTC.

CDR3 amino acids: CASSPQRGAQETQYF. Written as DNA, the CDR3 is TGTGCCAGCTCACCACAGCGGGGGGCTCAAGAGACCCAGTACTTC. This chain uses TRBV18 with TRBJ2-5, with 9 nucleotides matching TRBD2. The CDR3 is made up of 15 amino acids. The V gene's germline CDR1 is KGHSH and CDR2 LQKENI. V lost 1 base, J lost 2 bases, and 2 bases stayed unmatched.